Presented here are 30 T cell receptor beta chains from one specimen sequenced in a study of blood T cell repertoires in COVID-19. Method: immunoSEQ multiplex PCR; TCRdb's copy keeps in-frame clones and lacks some. The sample consists of about 180,000 clones, around 85% of them appearing once. The sequenced sample consisted of PBMCs or T cells enriched from blood (not recorded which). The source of these receptors is a middle-aged man who had recovered from COVID-19.

The chain links TRBV4-1 to TRBJ1-2; TRBD1 matches 9 bases. CDR1 and CDR2 (germline): MGHRA, YSYEKL. The CDR3 sequence is 17 residues long. V was pared by 1 base and J by 8 bases, with 14 bases of the junction left unmatched. CDR3 in amino acids: CASSQGGDRVEVEGYTF. As DNA, the CDR3 is TGCGCCAGCAGCCAAGGGGGGGACAGGGTTGAAGTAGAAGGCTACACCTTC.

This clone was seen once. The chain joins TRBV27 to TRBJ2-1; D gene ambiguous. Trimming removed 6 bases at V and 3 bases at J, with 3 bases between. The V gene's germline CDR1 is MNHEY and CDR2 SMNVEV (reference sequence). This CDR3 has 11 amino acids. The CDR3 spells CASSLYNEQFF. The CDR3 region has the DNA TGTGCCAGCAGCCTCTACAATGAGCAGTTCTTC.

The chain is built from TRBV5-4 and TRBJ1-2; D is unclear. The CDR3 contains 14 residues. Germline assignment: CDR1 SGHNT and CDR2 YYREEE (reference sequence). Trimming removed 4 bases at V and 4 bases at J, with 14 bases between. In DNA form, the CDR3 reads TGTGCCAGCAGCCCGGCGGTGAGCACCTATGGCTACACCTTC. This gives the protein CASSPAVSTYGYTF.

V gene TRBV29-1 combines with J gene TRBJ1-1; possible D gene TRBD1, 6 bases. The V gene lost 5 bases and the J gene lost 4 bases, with 11 bases spanning the gap. The CDR3 sequence is 12 residues long. Germline values: CDR1 SQVTM, CDR2 ANQGSEA. The CDR3 loop reads CSVTGWATEAFF. For the CDR3, the DNA is TGCAGCGTTACAGGGTGGGCCACTGAAGCTTTCTTT. Variable domain in full (rest from reference TRBV29-1 and TRBJ1-1): SAVISQKPSRDICQRGTSLTIQCQVDSQVTMMFWYRQQPGQSLTLIATANQGSEATYESGFVIDKFPISRPNLTFSTLTVSNMSPEDSSIYLCSVTGWATEAFFGQGTRLTVV.

In nucleotides, the CDR3 is TGTGCCAGCAGTCCGCCGGACAGGGGGCGATGGAAAAACACCATATATTTT. The encoded protein is CASSPPDRGRWKNTIYF. This chain uses TRBV6-2 or TRBV6-3 with TRBJ1-3, with 11 bases that match TRBD1. This CDR3 is 17 amino acids long. V lost 5 bases, J lost 6 bases, and 12 bases stayed unmatched. Per the germline V gene, CDR1 is MNHEY and CDR2 is SVGEGT.

For the CDR3, the DNA is TGTGCCAGCAGCCCCCGGGACAGGGGCCCCAATGAGCAGTTCTTC. Its translation is CASSPRDRGPNEQFF. This sequence joins TRBV7-3 and TRBJ2-1; the match to TRBD1 covers 10 bases. Germline loops: CDR1 SGHTA, CDR2 FQGTGA. This CDR3 spans 15 amino acids. The J segment lost 6 bases and the V segment lost 5 bases, leaving 7 bases of the junction unmatched. The full variable domain, with the rest looked up from reference TRBV7-3 and TRBJ2-1, is GAGVSQTPSNKVTEKGKYVELRCDPISGHTALYWYRQSLGQGPEFLIYFQGTGAADDSGLPNDRFFAVRPEGSVSTLKIQRTERGDSAVYLCASSPRDRGPNEQFFGPGTRLTVL.

The chain joins TRBV3-1 (or the pseudogene TRBV3-2) to TRBJ2-1, with 9 bases matching TRBD2. The V segment lost 4 bases and the J segment 0 bases; nucleotides outside the gene matches: 1. Germline assignment: CDR1 LGHDT and CDR2 YNNKEL (reference sequence). The CDR3 has 15 residues. Here the CDR3 DNA reads TGTGCCAGCAGCCTGACTAGCGGCTCCTACAATGAGCAGTTCTTC. It codes for CASSLTSGSYNEQFF.

The genes are TRBV27 and TRBJ1-2, with D possibly being TRBD1 (5 bases). Germline loops: CDR1 MNHEY, CDR2 SMNVEV (reference sequence). The CDR3 contains 14 residues. V lost 5 bases to trimming and J lost 3 bases, with 13 bases between them. The chain's CDR3 is CASSPTGVDYGYTF. Written as DNA, the CDR3 is TGTGCCAGCAGTCCGACGGGGGTCGACTATGGCTACACCTTC.

J is TRBJ2-3 and V is TRBV18, with 7 nucleotides matching TRBD1. Germline V CDR1 and CDR2: KGHSH, LQKENI. Trimming removed 3 bases from V and 2 bases from J; junction bases left unmatched: 11. The CDR3 has 17 residues. CDR3 protein: CASSPLVRGRTTDTQYF. The DNA for the CDR3 is TGTGCCAGCTCACCCCTCGTGAGGGGGCGAACCACAGATACGCAGTATTTT. Supplemented by reference TRBV18 and TRBJ2-3, the full variable domain reads NAGVMQNPRHLVRRRGQEARLRCSPMKGHSHVYWYRQLPEEGLKFMVYLQKENIIDESGMPKERFSAEFPKEGPSILRIQQVVRGDSAAYFCASSPLVRGRTTDTQYFGPGTRLTVL.

This clone was seen only a few times. V gene TRBV19 combines with J gene TRBJ1-1; 9 bases fit TRBD1. V dropped 6 bases and J dropped 6; count of bases not matched to a gene: 8. From germline, CDR1 is LNHDA and CDR2 SQIVND (reference sequence). The CDR3 runs to 14 residues. The CDR3 DNA is TGTGCCAGTAGGGGGGGACAGGGAACCGCTGAAGCTTTCTTT. This codes for CASRGGQGTAEAFF.

The sample holds one count of this clone. This sequence joins TRBV3-1 (or the pseudogene TRBV3-2) and TRBJ1-2; TRBD1 matches 9 bases. Germline V gene lookup returns CDR1 LGHDT and CDR2 YNNKEL (reference sequence). The length of the CDR3 is 16 residues. The V and J ends lost 4 bases and 7 bases, in that order; junction bases with no gene match: 13. CDR3 protein: CASSPTLQGATAGYTF. Here the CDR3 DNA reads TGTGCCAGCAGCCCTACCCTACAGGGGGCGACCGCTGGCTACACCTTC.

This chain links TRBV6-4 with TRBJ1-2; the match to TRBD1 covers 8 bases. J lost 7 bases, V lost 5 bases, and 6 bases had no gene match. CDR1 MRHNA and CDR2 SNTAGT come from the germline V gene. There are 13 residues in the CDR3. CDR3 amino acids: CASSSTGAGGYTF. The CDR3 region has the DNA TGTGCCAGCAGTTCGACAGGGGCGGGTGGCTACACCTTC.

The chain is built from TRBV9 and TRBJ2-7; D unclear. In germline, CDR1 is SGDLS, CDR2 YYNGEE. CDR3 length equals 13 residues. Trimming removed 7 bases from V and 5 bases from J, with 16 bases in between. The CDR3 region is CASSPPGLHEQYF. The CDR3 DNA reads TGTGCCAGCTCCCCGCCGGGTCTCCACGAGCAGTACTTC.

About this clone: A read error may produce the germline difference seen at one junction end. The chain is built from TRBV9 and TRBJ2-7; TRBD2 might be the D (6 bases). CDR3 length: 16 residues. Germline CDR1 SGDLS, CDR2 YYNGEE. The chain's CDR3 is CVSSVSSGLPLREQYF. The CDR3 nucleotides are TGTGTCAGCAGCGTATCAAGCGGACTACCTCTACGGGAGCAGTACTTC.

The chain combines TRBV19 with TRBJ1-4; D gene uncertain. Germline V lookup: CDR1 LNHDA, CDR2 SQIVND (reference sequence). CDR3 length: 19 amino acids. The V end was cut by 6 bases, the J end by 4 bases, with 27 bases between. CDR3 in amino acids: CASSPSARDTTLNNEKLFF. CDR3 coding DNA: TGTGCCAGTAGCCCCTCGGCGCGAGACACCACCCTAAATAATGAAAAACTGTTTTTT. Filled out from reference TRBV19 and TRBJ1-4, the complete variable domain reads DGGITQSPKYLFRKEGQNVTLSCEQNLNHDAMYWYRQDPGQGLRLIYYSQIVNDFQKGDIAEGYSVSREKKESFPLTVTSAQKNPTAFYLCASSPSARDTTLNNEKLFFGSGTQLSVL.

There are many counts of this clone. The chain couples TRBV12-5 to TRBJ2-7; the D is unclear. The CDR3 is 12 amino acids. Germline assignment: CDR1 LGHNT and CDR2 FRNRAP. Between the trimmed V and J ends, which lost 2 bases and 12 bases, there was a span of 14 bases. The CDR3 sequence: CASGLTQTQRYF. CDR3 in DNA: TGTGCTAGTGGTTTGACCCAGACCCAGCGGTACTTC.

The V and J genes are TRBV5-1 and TRBJ1-1, with 9 bases lining up with TRBD1. CDR1 and CDR2 (germline): SGHRS, YFSETQ. Losses at the gene ends were 4 bases for V and 2 bases for J; bases not matched to a gene: 6. The CDR3 runs to 15 residues. The CDR3 nucleotides are TGCGCCAGCAGCGATCGGACAGGGGCCAACACTGAAGCTTTCTTT. Translating it yields CASSDRTGANTEAFF.

This sequence joins TRBV4-1 and TRBJ1-2, with 8 bases matching TRBD1. The V and J ends lost 0 bases and 4 bases, in that order; junction bases with no gene match: 7. CDR3 size: 16 residues. CDR1 and CDR2 from the germline V gene are MGHRA and YSYEKL. CDR3 region: CASSQESQGAIYGYTF. The DNA of the CDR3 is TGCGCCAGCAGCCAAGAAAGCCAGGGGGCCATCTATGGCTACACCTTC.

This clone has just one count. This rearrangement joins TRBV10-3 to TRBJ2-2, with a possible D match to TRBD2 (5 bases). Germline CDR1 and CDR2: ENHRY and SYGVKD. Trimming stripped 7 bases from V and 3 bases from J, with 12 bases between. The CDR3 extends over 14 amino acids. The CDR3 spells CAITRGVDTGELFF. Here the CDR3 DNA reads TGTGCCATCACCCGGGGAGTAGACACCGGGGAGCTGTTTTTT.

The rearrangement uses TRBV5-1 and TRBJ1-2; D may be TRBD1 (5 bases). The germline V gene has CDR1 SGHRS and CDR2 YFSETQ. The CDR3 is made up of 12 amino acids. V shed 0 bases and J shed 8 bases, with 8 bases lying between them. In DNA, the CDR3 is TGCGCCAGCAGCTTGGCAGGGCAAGGCTACACCTTC. It encodes CASSLAGQGYTF.

This rearrangement joins TRBV11-2 to TRBJ1-2; D might be TRBD1 (5 bases). This CDR3 region has 14 residues. Germline loops: CDR1 SGHAT, CDR2 FQNNGV. Trimming took 3 bases from V and 4 from J, leaving 12 bases between them. The DNA of the CDR3 is TGTGCCAGCAGCTTCCAGGGCGCGAGCTATGGCTACACCTTC. Translated: CASSFQGASYGYTF.

As DNA, the CDR3 is TGTGCCTGGGCCCCGGGACAGCCTGTTGTAGAGCAGTTCTTC. It codes for CAWAPGQPVVEQFF. The V gene is TRBV30, the J gene TRBJ2-1; TRBD1 matches 7 bases. Germline V gene sequence: CDR1 GTSNPN, CDR2 SVGIG (reference sequence). The CDR3 totals 14 residues. The J segment lost 10 bases and the V segment lost 5 bases, leaving 14 bases of the junction unmatched.

The chain uses TRBV9 and TRBJ1-4; 11 bases align to TRBD1. V shed 3 bases and J 7 bases; nucleotides not matched to a gene: 8. From germline, CDR1 is SGDLS and CDR2 YYNGEE. This CDR3 is 16 amino acids long. The CDR3 region has the DNA TGTGCCAGCAGCGCCGCTGGGACAGGGGGTGGTGAAAAACTGTTTTTT. Its translation: CASSAAGTGGGEKLFF.

The chain is built from TRBV7-2 and TRBJ1-6, with 7 positions matching TRBD1. The CDR3 sequence is 17 residues long. Germline V CDR1 and CDR2: SGHTA, FQGNSA. V gave up 3 bases and J gave up 6 bases; unmatched junction bases: 11. The DNA of the CDR3 is TGTGCCAGCAGCTTGCGCCTCGGGGACAGCAGTAATTCACCCCTCCACTTT. It translates to CASSLRLGDSSNSPLHF.

The chain couples TRBV2 to TRBJ2-1; weak D call: TRBD1 (6 bases). The germline gives CDR1 SNHLY, CDR2 FYNNEI. V lost 6 bases to trimming and J lost 9 bases, with 21 bases between them. The CDR3 consists of 15 residues. The CDR3, as DNA: TGTGCCAGCAGAGGGGGATGGGAAGCTTACCCTGAGCAGTTCTTC. Translated: CASRGGWEAYPEQFF.

This clone was seen a few times. The gene calls are TRBV6-5 and TRBJ2-7; 11 nucleotides match TRBD1. V was pared by 3 bases and J by 5 bases, with 9 bases of the junction left unmatched. Germline V gene sequence: CDR1 MNHEY, CDR2 SVGAGI. There are 16 residues in the CDR3. The CDR3 spells CASSYGQGQGAHEQYF. CDR3 DNA sequence: TGTGCCAGCAGTTATGGACAAGGACAGGGGGCCCACGAGCAGTACTTC.

In this sample, this clone turned up once. The chain has TRBV4-2 and TRBJ2-5; 7 nucleotides align to TRBD1. Per germline, CDR1 LGHNA and CDR2 YNFKEQ. The CDR3 is made up of 14 amino acids. Trimming cost V 2 bases and J 3 bases; bases outside gene matches: 3. The CDR3 loop is CASSQIQGKETQYF. The CDR3, as DNA: TGTGCCAGCAGCCAAATACAGGGGAAAGAGACCCAGTACTTC.

The genes are TRBV7-3 and TRBJ2-2; TRBD2 might be the D (6 bases). This CDR3 contains 17 residues. Germline V gives CDR1 SGHTA, CDR2 FQGTGA. Trimming stripped 4 bases from V and 2 bases from J, with 17 bases between. The CDR3 coding sequence is TGTGCCAGCAGCTCCGGGGCCGGGACTTACAACACCGGGGAGCTGTTTTTT. This translates into CASSSGAGTYNTGELFF.

The chain has TRBV19 and TRBJ1-3; D gene uncertain. V shed 3 bases and J shed 2 bases, with 11 bases lying between them. The CDR3 covers 15 residues. Germline CDR1 is LNHDA and CDR2 is SQIVND (reference sequence). CDR3 DNA sequence: TGTGCCAGTAGTATGATGAGCGCCCCTGGAAACACCATATATTTT. The encoded protein is CASSMMSAPGNTIYF.

The chain uses TRBV20-1 and TRBJ1-2; D unresolved. Germline V gives CDR1 DFQATT, CDR2 SNEGSKA (reference sequence). V dropped 2 bases and J dropped 8 bases, with 9 bases sitting between them. The CDR3 has 11 residues. The CDR3 DNA reads as TGCAGTGCTAGACAAACGAGCGGCTACACCTTC. It is translated as CSARQTSGYTF.